These 30 T cell receptor beta chains were all obtained from the same sample, sequenced in a study of early T cells in non-severe SARS-CoV-2 infection. One entry per CDR3 protein results from TCRdb running MiXCR on the 5' RACE reads. Among 30,000 to 40,000 distinct CDR3 sequences listed, roughly 4.5% were seen once. The sequenced material came from whole blood. These receptors were collected from an adult who was a healthcare worker with PCR-confirmed SARS-CoV-2 infection or an uninfected control (not recorded which).

This clonotype was counted many times. The rearrangement links TRBV7-2 to TRBJ2-7; 9 nucleotides line up with TRBD1. The CDR3 loop spans 18 amino acids. J gave up 1 base and V 5 bases, and 15 bases lay outside the gene matches. Germline-derived CDR1 and CDR2 are SGHTA and FQGNSA. The DNA of the CDR3 is TGTGCCAGCAGCAAACGCACCGGGACAGGGAGTGTTTCCTACGAGCAGTACTTC. It is translated as CASSKRTGTGSVSYEQYF.

This clonotype came up many times. V and J are TRBV5-1 and TRBJ1-1; 10 nucleotides match TRBD1. Trimming cost V 4 bases and J 1 base; bases outside gene matches: 10. The CDR3 totals 17 residues. CDR1 and CDR2 from the germline V gene are SGHRS and YFSETQ. The CDR3 bases are TGCGCCAGCAGCCTAAGACAGGGGGCTTGGTGGAACACTGAAGCTTTCTTT. It encodes CASSLRQGAWWNTEAFF.

This clonotype was seen repeatedly, ten times or more. The chain employs TRBV2 and TRBJ2-3, with unresolved D. The V and J ends lost 2 bases and 0 bases respectively, with 3 bases between them. Germline V CDR1 and CDR2: SNHLY, FYNNEI. CDR3 length: 13 residues. CDR3 loop: CASSEYSTDTQYF. CDR3 bases: TGTGCCAGCAGTGAATACAGCACAGATACGCAGTATTTT.

The sample holds many counts of this clonotype. This chain uses TRBV6-5 with TRBJ2-5; 8 bases are a match to TRBD1. CDR1 and CDR2 (germline): MNHEY, SVGAGI. The J segment lost 5 bases and the V segment lost 5 bases, leaving 7 bases of the junction unmatched. The CDR3 is 14 amino acids. In nucleotides, the CDR3 is TGTGCCAGCAGTCAGACAGGGGTCGGTGAGACCCAGTACTTC. It encodes CASSQTGVGETQYF.

This clonotype was recorded at least ten times. J is TRBJ2-1 and V is TRBV5-6; D remains unclear. CDR1 SGHDT and CDR2 YYEEEE come from the germline V gene. This CDR3 is built from 15 residues. Trimming took 0 bases from V and 6 from J, leaving 13 bases between them. In nucleotides, the CDR3 is TGTGCCAGCAGCTTGGCCAGCGTCCCGCGCAATGAGCAGTTCTTC. Its translation is CASSLASVPRNEQFF.

This clonotype has ten or more counts. The chain is built from TRBV25-1 and TRBJ1-1; a possible D gene is TRBD1 (5 bases). This CDR3 is 19 amino acids long. With 2 bases removed from V and 2 bases from J, the gap between germline ends came to 24 bases. Germline CDR1 and CDR2: MGHDK and SYGVNS. In nucleotides, the CDR3 is TGTGCCAGCAGTGAAGGCTGGGAAGCGGGCAGGGAGTTTAACACTGAAGCTTTCTTT. Translated: CASSEGWEAGREFNTEAFF.

This clonotype was observed many times. This chain joins TRBV9 and TRBJ1-3; D gene unclear. Trimming removed 3 bases from V and 5 bases from J, with 15 bases in between. CDR1 is SGDLS, CDR2 YYNGEE, per germline. The CDR3 is 15 residues long. CDR3 region: CASSGGIPIRNTIYF. CDR3 bases: TGTGCCAGCAGCGGCGGGATTCCAATTCGAAACACCATATATTTT.

This clonotype was recorded at least ten times. This chain links TRBV7-2 with TRBJ1-5; D uncertain. The germline CDR1 and CDR2 sequences are SGHTA and FQGNSA. The CDR3 spans 15 residues. The V gene lost 2 bases and the J gene lost 6 bases, with 14 bases spanning the gap. As DNA, the CDR3 is TGTGCCAGCAGCTTAATGTCCGGGGAGGGTCAGCCCCAGCATTTT. It is translated as CASSLMSGEGQPQHF.

There are many counts of this clonotype. The chain is built from TRBV6-6 and TRBJ2-1; 8 bases line up with TRBD2. Trimming cost V 6 bases and J 6 bases; bases outside gene matches: 4. The CDR3 covers 13 residues. The germline CDR1 and CDR2 sequences are MNHNY and SVGAGI (reference sequence). CDR3 in amino acids: CASRSSGGNEQFF. CDR3 in DNA: TGTGCCAGCAGGTCGAGCGGGGGCAATGAGCAGTTCTTC.

This clonotype was seen ten or more times. The chain carries TRBV7-9 and TRBJ2-1; perhaps TRBD2 as D (5 bases). Germline V gives CDR1 SEHNR, CDR2 FQNEAQ (reference sequence). V was cut by 5 bases and J by 7 bases, with 24 bases left in between. The CDR3 totals 17 residues. Written as DNA, the CDR3 is TGTGCCAGCAGCCAAAGTATGATTTCTGTCGGGGTTAATGAGCAGTTCTTC. This gives the protein CASSQSMISVGVNEQFF.

This clonotype was counted ten times or more. The rearrangement joins TRBV7-9 to TRBJ1-6, with TRBD1 as a possible D gene (6 bases). CDR1 is SEHNR and CDR2 is FQNEAQ in the germline V gene (reference sequence). V lost 4 bases and J lost 7, with 11 bases in between. The CDR3 length is 14 residues. CDR3 nucleotide sequence: TGTGCCAGCAGCTCGACAGGATGGAATTCACCCCTCCACTTT. Residues: CASSSTGWNSPLHF.

Relative to its sample, this clonotype is medium-sized (0.01 to 0.1%). V is TRBV29-1 and J is TRBJ1-1; no reliable D call. This CDR3 contains 14 residues. V dropped 8 bases and J dropped 4 bases, with 20 bases sitting between them. Per germline, CDR1 SQVTM and CDR2 ANQGSEA. CDR3 amino acids: CSSRASVSGTEAFF. The DNA of the CDR3 is TGCAGCTCACGAGCTTCGGTAAGTGGCACTGAAGCTTTCTTT.

This clonotype was detected ten times or more. The rearrangement uses TRBV20-1 and TRBJ2-1; 7 bases map to TRBD1. The junction had 4 bases not matched to a gene; V was cut back by 7 bases and J by 1 base. Germline CDR1 DFQATT, CDR2 SNEGSKA (reference sequence). The CDR3 has 13 amino acids. CDR3 nucleotide sequence: TGCAGTGGGAACAGGGGATCCTACAATGAGCAGTTCTTC. Its translation: CSGNRGSYNEQFF.

This clonotype was detected only a few times. The CDR3 is CASSVVGAGELFF. The CDR3 coding sequence is TGTGCCAGCAGTGTGGTAGGGGCCGGGGAGCTGTTTTTT. The chain is built from TRBV5-5 and TRBJ2-2, with a possible D match to TRBD1 (5 bases). The CDR3 extends over 13 amino acids. Per the germline V gene, CDR1 is SGHKS and CDR2 is YYEKEE (reference sequence). Between the trimmed V and J ends, which lost 5 bases and 6 bases, there was a span of 11 bases. Variable domain in full (rest from reference TRBV5-5 and TRBJ2-2): DAGVTQSPTHLIKTRGQQVTLRCSPISGHKSVSWYQQVLGQGPQFIFQYYEKEERGRGNFPDRFSARQFPNYSSELNVNALLLGDSALYLCASSVVGAGELFFGEGSRLTVL.

The genes are TRBV5-1 and TRBJ1-1; possible D gene TRBD1, 5 bases. CDR3 length: 15 residues. The V gene lost 3 bases and the J gene lost 4 bases, with 16 bases spanning the gap. Per the germline V gene, CDR1 is SGHRS and CDR2 is YFSETQ. CDR3 amino acids: CASSSADSIGTEAFF. The CDR3 DNA reads TGCGCCAGCAGCTCGGCCGACAGCATTGGCACTGAAGCTTTCTTT.

In this sample, this clonotype turned up a few times. This chain connects TRBV18 to TRBJ1-2; 7 positions agree with TRBD1. V dropped 5 bases and J dropped 8; count of bases not matched to a gene: 2. Germline V gives CDR1 KGHSH, CDR2 LQKENI. This CDR3 has 11 residues. This CDR3 reads CASSDREGYTF. Written as DNA, the CDR3 is TGTGCCAGCTCAGACAGGGAAGGCTACACCTTC.

The sample holds a few counts of this clonotype. V gene TRBV7-9 combines with J gene TRBJ2-5, with D uncertain. The CDR3 contains 11 residues. V lost 6 bases, J lost 7 bases, and 9 bases lay in between. Germline V gives CDR1 SEHNR, CDR2 FQNEAQ (reference sequence). Here the CDR3 DNA reads TGTGCCAGCAGATTGGGAACGACCCAGTACTTC. It is translated as CASRLGTTQYF.

This clonotype was counted many times. V gene TRBV6-1 combines with J gene TRBJ1-4; D gene uncertain. The CDR3 contains 15 residues. Germline CDR1 is MNHNS and CDR2 is SASEGT. V was pared by 7 bases and J by 4 bases, with 16 bases between. The CDR3 loop is CASTQGPAFNEKLFF. Here the CDR3 DNA reads TGTGCCAGCACCCAAGGTCCAGCTTTTAATGAAAAACTGTTTTTT.

This sequence joins TRBV7-9 and TRBJ1-5; no firm D call. CDR3 length: 13 residues. Trimming removed 0 bases from V and 4 bases from J, with 4 bases in between. CDR1 is SEHNR, CDR2 FQNEAQ, per germline (reference sequence). The CDR3 sequence: CASSLAVNQPQHF. For the CDR3, the DNA is TGTGCCAGCAGCTTAGCCGTAAATCAGCCCCAGCATTTT.

The chain has TRBV12-2 and TRBJ2-1. TRBV12-2 is designated a pseudogene. The CDR3 runs 10 residues. The CDR3 nucleotides are TGTGCAAGTCGCGAAAATGAGCAGTTCTTC. Translating it yields CASRENEQFF.

This clonotype was counted ten times or more. The chain couples TRBV4-1 to TRBJ2-7; the D gene is possibly TRBD1 (5 bases). The germline V gene has CDR1 MGHRA and CDR2 YSYEKL. The ends were cut back, 4 bases at V and 5 bases at J, with 12 bases in the middle. The CDR3 has 13 amino acids. CDR3 coding DNA: TGCGCCAGCAGCCTAACTCAGGGTCACGAGCAGTACTTC. This encodes CASSLTQGHEQYF.

This clonotype was counted at least ten times. The rearrangement links TRBV10-3 to TRBJ2-7; D is undetermined. The germline gives CDR1 ENHRY, CDR2 SYGVKD. The CDR3 is 14 residues long. V lost 2 bases and J 3 bases, leaving 11 bases between the germline ends. The CDR3 reads CAISELRLGYEQYF. CDR3 in DNA: TGTGCCATCAGTGAGCTCCGGTTGGGCTACGAGCAGTACTTC.

This clonotype rates as medium-sized. The V and J genes are TRBV5-5 and TRBJ2-3; 7 bases are a match to TRBD1. Per the germline V gene, CDR1 is SGHKS and CDR2 is YYEKEE (reference sequence). V lost 7 bases to trimming and J lost 2 bases; unmatched junction nucleotides: 4. The CDR3 extends over 13 amino acids. The CDR3 loop is CASQTGITDTQYF. As DNA, the CDR3 is TGTGCCAGCCAGACAGGGATCACAGATACGCAGTATTTT. Complete variable domain (other parts from reference TRBV5-5 and TRBJ2-3): DAGVTQSPTHLIKTRGQQVTLRCSPISGHKSVSWYQQVLGQGPQFIFQYYEKEERGRGNFPDRFSARQFPNYSSELNVNALLLGDSALYLCASQTGITDTQYFGPGTRLTVL.

This clonotype was counted many times. V and J are TRBV7-8 and TRBJ2-2; D gene ambiguous. Germline V gene sequence: CDR1 SGHVS, CDR2 FQNEAQ. This CDR3 spans 14 amino acids. V dropped 4 bases and J dropped 0 bases, with 6 bases sitting between them. Here the CDR3 reads CASSYLSNTGELFF. Written as DNA, the CDR3 is TGTGCCAGCAGCTACCTCTCGAACACCGGGGAGCTGTTTTTT.

This clonotype was recorded many times. V and J are TRBV18 and TRBJ1-1; D unclear. The CDR3 covers 16 residues. In germline, CDR1 is KGHSH, CDR2 LQKENI. The V end lost 3 bases, the J end lost 4 bases, and 18 bases lay between the germline ends. CDR3 loop: CASSPSDTFTGTEAFF. In DNA form, the CDR3 reads TGTGCCAGCTCACCTTCTGACACATTTACGGGCACTGAAGCTTTCTTT. The full variable domain, in which reference TRBV18 and TRBJ1-1 provide the parts outside the CDR3, is NAGVMQNPRHLVRRRGQEARLRCSPMKGHSHVYWYRQLPEEGLKFMVYLQKENIIDESGMPKERFSAEFPKEGPSILRIQQVVRGDSAAYFCASSPSDTFTGTEAFFGQGTRLTVV.

This clonotype occurred many times. This sequence joins TRBV10-3 and TRBJ1-4; the D is unclear. Germline CDR1 and CDR2: ENHRY and SYGVKD. CDR3 length: 12 amino acids. V was trimmed by 3 bases and J by 7 bases, leaving 6 bases between them. CDR3 nucleotides: TGTGCCATCAGTGATGGAGGTGAAAAACTGTTTTTT. It encodes CAISDGGEKLFF.

This clonotype has a count of ten or more. The chain combines TRBV9 with TRBJ2-5, with 12 bases that match TRBD1. V was clipped by 3 bases and J by 5 bases; unmatched bases: 8. Germline V gives CDR1 SGDLS, CDR2 YYNGEE. This CDR3 comprises 16 residues. The CDR3 bases are TGTGCCAGCAGCGCCGGGACAGGGGGCTCAGGGGAGACCCAGTACTTC. Protein sequence: CASSAGTGGSGETQYF.

There are a few counts of this clonotype. The chain combines TRBV5-1 with TRBJ2-5; possibly TRBD1 or TRBD2 for D (5 bases each). Germline V gene lookup returns CDR1 SGHRS and CDR2 YFSETQ. The CDR3 contains 14 residues. V shed 5 bases and J shed 0 bases, with 11 bases lying between them. Here the CDR3 reads CASSRDADQETQYF. The CDR3 DNA reads as TGCGCCAGCAGTCGGGACGCCGACCAAGAGACCCAGTACTTC.

This clonotype was observed at least ten times. V usage is TRBV9 and J usage is TRBJ2-7; D may match TRBD1 or TRBD2 (5 bases each). The V gene's germline CDR1 is SGDLS and CDR2 YYNGEE. The germline V and J ends were trimmed by 2 bases and 2 bases, with 14 bases remaining between them. This CDR3 has 15 residues. The CDR3 nucleotides are TGTGCCAGCAGCGTGGGGGAGTCCCTTACCTACGAGCAGTACTTC. This translates into CASSVGESLTYEQYF.

This chain joins TRBV19 and TRBJ2-6; no clear D. The V and J ends lost 7 bases and 0 bases respectively, with 4 bases between them. The CDR3 totals 13 residues. From germline, CDR1 is LNHDA and CDR2 SQIVND (reference sequence). CDR3: CASIFSGANVLTF. The CDR3 DNA sequence: TGTGCCAGTATTTTCTCTGGGGCCAACGTCCTGACTTTC.